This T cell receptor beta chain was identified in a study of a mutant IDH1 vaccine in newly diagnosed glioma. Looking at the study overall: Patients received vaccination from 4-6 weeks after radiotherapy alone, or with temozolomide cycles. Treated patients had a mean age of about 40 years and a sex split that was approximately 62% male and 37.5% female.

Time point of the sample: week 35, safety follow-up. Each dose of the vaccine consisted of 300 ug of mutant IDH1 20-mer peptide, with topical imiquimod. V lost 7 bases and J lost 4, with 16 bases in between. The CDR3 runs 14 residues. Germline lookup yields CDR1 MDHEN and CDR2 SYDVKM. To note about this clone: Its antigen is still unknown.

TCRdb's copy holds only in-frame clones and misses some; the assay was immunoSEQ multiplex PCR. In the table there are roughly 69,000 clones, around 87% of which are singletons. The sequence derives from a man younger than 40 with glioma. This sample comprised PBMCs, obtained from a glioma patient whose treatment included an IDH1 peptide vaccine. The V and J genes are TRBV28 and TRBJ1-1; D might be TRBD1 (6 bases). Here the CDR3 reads CASTPGHTPTEAFF. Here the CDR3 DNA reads TGTGCCAGCACCCCGGGACATACTCCCACTGAAGCTTTCTTT.